This T cell receptor beta chain was captured in a study of shared clonotypes between healthy human individuals. Study-level background: CD4 naive and CD4 memory each took three plates per donor, while CD8 naive took two and CD8 memory one. The study's findings and limits: The naive CD4 repertoires of several donors were compared, and approximately 5% of clonotypes were shared. Sorted-subset sequencing was shown by rarefaction to be incomplete despite large depth. Non-shared clonotypes had lower generation probabilities than those shared by all four donors.

Per germline, CDR1 MGHDK and CDR2 SYGVNS. V shed 6 bases and J 8 bases; nucleotides not matched to a gene: 6. The CDR3 loop spans 13 amino acids. Sequencing used immunoSEQ multiplex PCR; TCRdb keeps in-frame clones, though not all of them. The sample contains 2,100,000 or so clones, approximately 96% of which appear only once. This clone was seen once. Its antigen is undetermined. Sequences were obtained from naive CD4+ T cells sorted from blood. Regarding subset: CD45RA+ positively selected. The source is a man younger than 35 in good health. This chain joins TRBV25-1 and TRBJ1-2; 10 bases align to TRBD1. The CDR3 region has the DNA TGTGCCAGCAGCCGACAGGGGGCGACCGGCTACACCTTC. Protein: CASSRQGATGYTF.